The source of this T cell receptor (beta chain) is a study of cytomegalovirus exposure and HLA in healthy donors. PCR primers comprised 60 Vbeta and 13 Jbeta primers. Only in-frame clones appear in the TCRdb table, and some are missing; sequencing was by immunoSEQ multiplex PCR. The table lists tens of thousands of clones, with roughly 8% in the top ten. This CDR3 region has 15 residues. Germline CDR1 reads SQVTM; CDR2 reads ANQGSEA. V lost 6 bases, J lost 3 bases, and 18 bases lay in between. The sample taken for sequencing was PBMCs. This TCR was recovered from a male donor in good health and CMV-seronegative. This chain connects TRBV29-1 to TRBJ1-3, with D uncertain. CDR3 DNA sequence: TGCAGCGTCGACTCCAGCCTTAGAGGTGGAAACACCATATATTTT. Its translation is CSVDSSLRGGNTIYF.